The 2 T cell receptor beta chains below were found in one sample sequenced in a study of beta chain features in type 1 diabetes. Study-wide findings and caveats: Among all four CD4+ subsets, Type 1 diabetes patients had TCRB CDR3s that were moderately but significantly shorter.

These TCRs are of unknown antigen specificity. Expressed TCRB transcripts were sequenced, since all the RNA that had been isolated was reverse transcribed. Profiling relied on immunoSEQ multiplex PCR, and the TCRdb table lists in-frame clones only, not all of them. Here the sample spans just under 150,000 clones, about an eighth being singletons. The material sequenced was central memory CD4+ T cells from blood. These receptors were obtained from a man younger than 35 with type 1 diabetes.

The chain uses TRBV5-1 and TRBJ2-3; 9 nucleotides agree with TRBD1. CDR1 SGHRS and CDR2 YFSETQ come from the germline V gene. After removal of 2 bases from V and 6 bases from J, the junction contained 7 bases not matched to a gene. This CDR3 has 15 residues. The CDR3 protein is CASSFLTGGVDTQYF. The CDR3 DNA follows: TGCGCCAGCAGCTTTCTCACAGGGGGCGTCGATACGCAGTATTTT.

The CDR3 loop reads CASSFVPGFGQPQHF. The CDR3 bases are TGTGCCAGCAGCTTTGTCCCAGGGTTTGGGCAGCCCCAGCATTTT. The gene calls are TRBV7-2 and TRBJ1-5; a possible D gene is TRBD1 (5 bases). V lost 3 bases and J lost 7, with 16 bases in between. The CDR3 totals 15 residues. The germline V gene has CDR1 SGHTA and CDR2 FQGNSA.